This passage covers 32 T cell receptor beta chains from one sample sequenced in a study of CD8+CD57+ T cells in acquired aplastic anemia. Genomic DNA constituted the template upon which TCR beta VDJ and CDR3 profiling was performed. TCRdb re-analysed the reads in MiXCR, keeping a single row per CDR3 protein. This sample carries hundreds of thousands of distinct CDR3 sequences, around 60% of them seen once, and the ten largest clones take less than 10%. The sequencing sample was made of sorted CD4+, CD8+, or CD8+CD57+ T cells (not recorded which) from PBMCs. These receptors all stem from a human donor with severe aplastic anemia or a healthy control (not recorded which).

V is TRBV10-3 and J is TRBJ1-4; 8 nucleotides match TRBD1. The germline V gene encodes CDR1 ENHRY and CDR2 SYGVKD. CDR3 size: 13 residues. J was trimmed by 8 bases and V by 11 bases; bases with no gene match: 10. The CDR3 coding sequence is TGTGCCGTAGGACAGGGCACAACCGAAAAACTGTTTTTT. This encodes CAVGQGTTEKLFF.

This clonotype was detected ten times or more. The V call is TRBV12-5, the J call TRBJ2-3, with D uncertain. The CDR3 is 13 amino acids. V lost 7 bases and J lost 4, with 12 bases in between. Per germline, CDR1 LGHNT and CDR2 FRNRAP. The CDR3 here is CASVPPPADTQYF. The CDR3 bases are TGTGCTAGTGTTCCCCCTCCCGCAGATACGCAGTATTTT.

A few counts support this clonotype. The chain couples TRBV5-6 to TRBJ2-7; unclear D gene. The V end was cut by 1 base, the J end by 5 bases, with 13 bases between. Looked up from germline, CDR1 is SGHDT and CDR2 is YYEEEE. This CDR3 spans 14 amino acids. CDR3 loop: CASSLNAASDEQYF. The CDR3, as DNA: TGTGCCAGCAGCTTGAATGCTGCTTCAGACGAGCAGTACTTC.

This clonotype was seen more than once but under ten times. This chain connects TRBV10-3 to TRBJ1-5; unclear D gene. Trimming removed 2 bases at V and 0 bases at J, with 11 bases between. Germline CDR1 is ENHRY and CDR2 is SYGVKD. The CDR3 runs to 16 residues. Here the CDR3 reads CAISEGRIHSNQPQHF. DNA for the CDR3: TGTGCCATCAGTGAGGGGCGGATTCATAGCAATCAGCCCCAGCATTTT.

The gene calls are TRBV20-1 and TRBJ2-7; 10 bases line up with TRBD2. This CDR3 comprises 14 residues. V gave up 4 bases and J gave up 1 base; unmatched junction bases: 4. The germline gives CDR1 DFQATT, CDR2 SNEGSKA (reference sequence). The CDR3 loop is CSANLGLASYEQYF. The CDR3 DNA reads TGCAGTGCTAATTTGGGACTAGCGTCCTACGAGCAGTACTTC.

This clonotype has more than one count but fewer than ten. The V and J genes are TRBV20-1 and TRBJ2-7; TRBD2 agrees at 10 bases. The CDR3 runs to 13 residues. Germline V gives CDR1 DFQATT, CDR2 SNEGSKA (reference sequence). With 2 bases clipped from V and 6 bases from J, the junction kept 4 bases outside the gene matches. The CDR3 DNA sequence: TGCAGTGCTAGACCCAGCGGGAGGGGCGAGCAGTACTTC. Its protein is CSARPSGRGEQYF.

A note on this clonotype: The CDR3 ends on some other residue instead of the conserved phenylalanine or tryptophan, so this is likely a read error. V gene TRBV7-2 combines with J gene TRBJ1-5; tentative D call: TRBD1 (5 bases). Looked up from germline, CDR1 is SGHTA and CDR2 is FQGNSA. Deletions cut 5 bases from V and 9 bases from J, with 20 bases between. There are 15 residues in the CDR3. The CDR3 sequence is CASSPSGANPGPQHL. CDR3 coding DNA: TGTGCCAGCAGCCCAAGCGGGGCCAATCCGGGGCCCCAGCATCTT.

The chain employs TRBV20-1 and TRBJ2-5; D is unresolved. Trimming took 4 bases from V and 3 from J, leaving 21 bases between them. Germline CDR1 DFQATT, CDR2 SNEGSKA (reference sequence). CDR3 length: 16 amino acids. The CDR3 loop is CSAILISSFPEETQYF. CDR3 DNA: TGCAGTGCTATACTAATTTCATCATTCCCCGAAGAGACCCAGTACTTC.

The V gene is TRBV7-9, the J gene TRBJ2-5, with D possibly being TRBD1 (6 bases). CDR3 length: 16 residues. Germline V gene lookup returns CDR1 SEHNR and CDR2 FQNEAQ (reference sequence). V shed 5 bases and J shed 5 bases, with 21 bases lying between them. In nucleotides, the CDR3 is TGTGCCAGCAGCGGGACACCTAATTCCAAGGGGGAGACCCAGTACTTC. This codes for CASSGTPNSKGETQYF. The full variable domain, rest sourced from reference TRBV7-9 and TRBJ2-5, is DTGVSQNPRHKITKRGQNVTFRCDPISEHNRLYWYRQTLGQGPEFLTYFQNEAQLEKSRLLSDRFSAERPKGSFSTLEIQRTEQGDSAMYLCASSGTPNSKGETQYFGPGTRLLVL.

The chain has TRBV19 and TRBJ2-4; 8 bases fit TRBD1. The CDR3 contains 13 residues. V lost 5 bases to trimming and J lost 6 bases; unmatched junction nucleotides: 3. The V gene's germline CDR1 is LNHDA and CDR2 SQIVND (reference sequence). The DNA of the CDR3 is TGTGCCAGTAGTCAAGACAGGGGAAACATTCAGTACTTC. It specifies CASSQDRGNIQYF.

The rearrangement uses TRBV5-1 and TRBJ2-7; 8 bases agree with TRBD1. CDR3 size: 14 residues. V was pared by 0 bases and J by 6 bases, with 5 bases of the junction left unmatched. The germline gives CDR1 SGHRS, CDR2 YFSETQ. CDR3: CASSLAGQGSEQYF. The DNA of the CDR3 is TGCGCCAGCAGCTTGGCCGGACAGGGATCCGAGCAGTACTTC.

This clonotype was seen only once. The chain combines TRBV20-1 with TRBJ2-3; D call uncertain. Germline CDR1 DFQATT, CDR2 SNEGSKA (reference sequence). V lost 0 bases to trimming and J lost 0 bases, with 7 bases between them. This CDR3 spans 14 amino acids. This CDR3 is CSARDLASTDTQYF. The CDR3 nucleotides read TGCAGTGCTAGAGATTTGGCTAGCACAGATACGCAGTATTTT.

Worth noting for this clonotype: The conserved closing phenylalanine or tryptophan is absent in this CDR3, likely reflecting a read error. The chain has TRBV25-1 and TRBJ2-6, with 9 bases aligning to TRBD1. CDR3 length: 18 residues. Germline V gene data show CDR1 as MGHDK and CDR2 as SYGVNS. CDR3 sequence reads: CASSGWDRVSSGADVLTL. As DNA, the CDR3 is TGTGCCAGCAGTGGGTGGGACAGGGTTTCCTCTGGGGCCGACGTCCTGACTCTC.

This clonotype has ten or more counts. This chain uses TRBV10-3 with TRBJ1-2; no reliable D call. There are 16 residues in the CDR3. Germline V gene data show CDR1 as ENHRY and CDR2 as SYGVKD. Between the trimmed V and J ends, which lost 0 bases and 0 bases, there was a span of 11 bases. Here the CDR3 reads CAISESSRFPNYGYTF. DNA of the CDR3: TGTGCCATCAGTGAGTCATCCCGTTTTCCTAACTATGGCTACACCTTC.

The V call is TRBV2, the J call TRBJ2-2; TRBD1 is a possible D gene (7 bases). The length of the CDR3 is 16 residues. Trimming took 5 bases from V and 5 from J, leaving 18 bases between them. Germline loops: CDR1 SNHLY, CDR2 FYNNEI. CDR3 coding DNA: TGTGCCAGCAGTCTCCCTAGGGCAGGGGGGACCGGGGAGCTGTTTTTT. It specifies CASSLPRAGGTGELFF.

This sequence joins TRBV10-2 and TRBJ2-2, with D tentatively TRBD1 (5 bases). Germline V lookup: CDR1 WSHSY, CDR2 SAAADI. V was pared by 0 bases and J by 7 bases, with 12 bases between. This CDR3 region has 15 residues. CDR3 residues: CASSESRQGIGELFF. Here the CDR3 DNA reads TGCGCCAGCAGTGAGTCGAGGCAGGGTATCGGGGAGCTGTTTTTT.

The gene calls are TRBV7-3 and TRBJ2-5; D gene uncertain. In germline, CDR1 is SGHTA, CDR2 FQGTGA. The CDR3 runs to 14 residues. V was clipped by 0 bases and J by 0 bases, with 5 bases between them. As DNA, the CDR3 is TGTGCCAGCAGCTTAACGGGGTACCAAGAGACCCAGTACTTC. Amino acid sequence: CASSLTGYQETQYF.

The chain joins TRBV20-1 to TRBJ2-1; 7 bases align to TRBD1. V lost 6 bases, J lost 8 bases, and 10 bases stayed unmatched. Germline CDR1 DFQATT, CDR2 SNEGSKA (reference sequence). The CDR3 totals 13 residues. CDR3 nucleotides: TGCAGTGCGCGAGCGGACAGGAGAGATGAGCAGTTCTTC. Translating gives CSARADRRDEQFF.

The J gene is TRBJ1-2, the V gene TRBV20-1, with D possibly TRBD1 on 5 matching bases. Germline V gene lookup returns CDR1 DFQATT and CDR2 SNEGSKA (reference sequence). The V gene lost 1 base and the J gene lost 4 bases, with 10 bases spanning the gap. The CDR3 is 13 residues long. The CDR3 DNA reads TGCAGTGCTAGAGGCGGGGCACCCTATGGCTACACCTTC. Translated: CSARGGAPYGYTF.

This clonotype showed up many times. CDR3 coding DNA: TGCGCCAGCAGCTTGGTCGGGGGAACTAATGAAAAACTGTTTTTT. The encoded protein is CASSLVGGTNEKLFF. The chain couples TRBV5-1 to TRBJ1-4, with D possibly TRBD1 on 5 matching bases. V dropped 0 bases and J dropped 1 base, with 7 bases sitting between them. Germline V gene sequence: CDR1 SGHRS, CDR2 YFSETQ. The CDR3 contains 15 residues.

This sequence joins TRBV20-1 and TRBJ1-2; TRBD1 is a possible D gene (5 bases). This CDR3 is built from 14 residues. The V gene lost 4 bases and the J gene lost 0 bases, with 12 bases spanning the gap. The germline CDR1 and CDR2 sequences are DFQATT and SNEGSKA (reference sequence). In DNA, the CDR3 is TGCAGTGCTACCACAGGATCAGCTAACTATGGCTACACCTTC. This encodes CSATTGSANYGYTF.

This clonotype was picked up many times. As DNA, the CDR3 is TGTGCTAGTGGTTTCGGGACGCCGACACCCAAAAACATTCAGTACTTC. Translation gives CASGFGTPTPKNIQYF. J is TRBJ2-4 and V is TRBV12-5, with D possibly called TRBD1 or TRBD2 (5 bases each). The CDR3 contains 16 residues. Germline lookup yields CDR1 LGHNT and CDR2 FRNRAP. The germline V and J ends were trimmed by 3 bases and 2 bases, with 14 bases remaining between them.

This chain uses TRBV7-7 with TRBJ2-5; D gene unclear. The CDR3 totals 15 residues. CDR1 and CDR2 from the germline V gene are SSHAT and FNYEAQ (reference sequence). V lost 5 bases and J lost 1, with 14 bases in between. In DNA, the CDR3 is TGTGCCAGCAGCCCCCTTTTCAGCAGCCAAGAGACCCAGTACTTC. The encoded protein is CASSPLFSSQETQYF.

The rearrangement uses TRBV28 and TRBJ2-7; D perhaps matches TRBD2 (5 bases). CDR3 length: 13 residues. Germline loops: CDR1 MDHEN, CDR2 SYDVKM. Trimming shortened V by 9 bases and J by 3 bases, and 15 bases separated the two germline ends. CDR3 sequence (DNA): TGTGCCAGGAGTACTAGACGCGGCTACGAGCAGTACTTC. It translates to CARSTRRGYEQYF.

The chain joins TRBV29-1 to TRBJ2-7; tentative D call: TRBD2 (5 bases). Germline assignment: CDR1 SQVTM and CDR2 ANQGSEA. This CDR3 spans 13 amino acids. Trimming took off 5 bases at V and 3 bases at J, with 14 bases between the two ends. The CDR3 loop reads CSVSIGSRYEQYF. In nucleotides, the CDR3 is TGCAGCGTTTCGATAGGGAGTCGCTACGAGCAGTACTTC.

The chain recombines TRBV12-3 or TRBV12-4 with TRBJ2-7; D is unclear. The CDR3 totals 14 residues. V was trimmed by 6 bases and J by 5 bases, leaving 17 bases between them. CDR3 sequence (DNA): TGTGCCAGCAGCCCATCCGCTTTATCAGACGAGCAGTACTTC. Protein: CASSPSALSDEQYF.

CDR3 protein: CSAAGTNTGELFF. CDR3 coding DNA: TGCAGTGCTGCAGGGACGAACACCGGGGAGCTGTTTTTT. The rearrangement joins TRBV20-1 to TRBJ2-2; D may be TRBD1 (5 bases). Germline V CDR1 and CDR2: DFQATT, SNEGSKA (reference sequence). The CDR3 consists of 13 residues. Trimming pared 5 bases from V and 0 bases from J, leaving 7 bases between.

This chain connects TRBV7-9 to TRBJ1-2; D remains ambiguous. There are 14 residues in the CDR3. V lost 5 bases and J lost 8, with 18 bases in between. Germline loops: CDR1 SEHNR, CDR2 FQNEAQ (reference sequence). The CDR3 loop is CASSPGRWEPGYTF. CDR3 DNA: TGTGCCAGCAGCCCTGGAAGGTGGGAGCCCGGCTACACCTTC.

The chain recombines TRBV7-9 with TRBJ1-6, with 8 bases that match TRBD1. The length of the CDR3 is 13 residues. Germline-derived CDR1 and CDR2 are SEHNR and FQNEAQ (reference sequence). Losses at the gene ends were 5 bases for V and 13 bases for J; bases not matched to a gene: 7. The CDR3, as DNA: TGTGCCAGCAGCCCACAGGGGGATCAGCCCCTCCACTTT. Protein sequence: CASSPQGDQPLHF.

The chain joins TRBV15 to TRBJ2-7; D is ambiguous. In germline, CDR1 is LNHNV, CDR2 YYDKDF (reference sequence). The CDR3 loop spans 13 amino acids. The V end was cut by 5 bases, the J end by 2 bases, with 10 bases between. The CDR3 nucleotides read TGTGCCACCAGCCGGACGTCTCCCTACGAGCAGTACTTC. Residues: CATSRTSPYEQYF.

The DNA for the CDR3 is TGCAGCGTTGAAGCCGACAGCAATGAGCAGTTCTTC. As protein: CSVEADSNEQFF. V and J are TRBV29-1 and TRBJ2-1; D may be TRBD1 (5 bases). There are 12 residues in the CDR3. CDR1 and CDR2 (germline): SQVTM, ANQGSEA. V was trimmed by 1 base and J by 6 bases, leaving 7 bases between them.

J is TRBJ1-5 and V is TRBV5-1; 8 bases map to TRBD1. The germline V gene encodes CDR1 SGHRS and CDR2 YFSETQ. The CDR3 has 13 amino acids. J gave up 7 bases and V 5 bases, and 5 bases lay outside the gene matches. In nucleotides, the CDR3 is TGCGCCAGCAGGACAGGGGCAGACCAGCCCCAGCATTTT. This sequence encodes CASRTGADQPQHF. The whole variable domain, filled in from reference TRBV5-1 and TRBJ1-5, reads KAGVTQTPRYLIKTRGQQVTLSCSPISGHRSVSWYQQTPGQGLQFLFEYFSETQRNKGNFPGRFSGRQFSNSRSEMNVSTLELGDSALYLCASRTGADQPQHFGDGTRLSIL.